This note documents a single TCR beta chain sequence. The germline CDR1 and CDR2 sequences are SGHNT and YENEEA. CDR3 length: 12 amino acids. Trimming cost V 5 bases and J 6 bases, with 10 bases left between them. This entry comes from a study of blood T cell repertoires in COVID-19. Clones were sequenced by immunoSEQ multiplex PCR, and TCRdb holds only the in-frame ones, with some missing. This sample yields about 230,000 clones, of which 65% to 90% are seen a single time; 2% to 2.5% belongs to the top ten. The chain carries TRBV11-3 and TRBJ1-1; D is ambiguous. The sample consisted of peripheral blood. The sequence derives from a man between 35 and 55 years old who had recovered from COVID-19. The CDR3 loop reads CASSTEWAEAFF. In DNA, the CDR3 is TGTGCCAGCAGCACAGAATGGGCTGAAGCTTTCTTT.